This TCR beta chain emerged from a study of blood T cell repertoires in COVID-19 (dated by TCRdb to about 2020). Describing the broader study: The collaborator samples originated in the United States, Italy and Spain and spanned the acute and convalescent phases of COVID-19. The material from the prospective study consisted of cDNA or gDNA derived from T cells, B-cell-depleted T cells, or PBMCs. The dataset comprised deeply sampled blood TCRbeta repertoires from subjects exposed to, actively infected with, or recovered from COVID-19. The repertoires were released in a freely available public database meant as a resource for research on the immune response to SARS-CoV-2. The samples were drawn from the first 160 participants of the ongoing ImmuneRACE study and from 1,254 subjects provided by 6 global collaborators. Nearly every sample came with metadata listing a de-identified subject ID, COVID-19 status, age in years and sex. Where available, HLA class I and class II types were obtained from metadata supplied by the sample provider rather than from assay-based typing.

Sequences SGHDT (CDR1) and YYEEEE (CDR2) are obtained from the germline V gene. Reading from cysteine to phenylalanine, the CDR3 counts 16 amino acids. The only DNA kept is the CDR3, 48 bases in frame from the first base. Compared with germline, V lacks 4 bases and J lacks 4 bases; bases without a gene match: 10. This clone was observed a few times. Its binding antigen is unknown. Base qualities were left out, and no much larger clone turns up one base away. The collaborating institutions used their own protocols to collect whole blood in K2EDTA tubes. For TCRbeta analysis, collaborator samples were shipped as frozen whole blood, as isolated PBMCs, or as DNA extracted from either sample type. Beyond this particular receptor, the publication reports: How much clinical and demographic metadata was included differed by source and by participant, and the metadata was provided uncurated.

TCRbeta CDR3 regions were amplified from genomic DNA by means of the immunoSEQ Assay, a bias-controlled multiplex PCR. The study's own analysis went as follows. Within the assay, amplification of reference gene primers was used to estimate how many nucleated cells each sample contained. Sequence reads were collapsed and filtered to measure the absolute abundance of every unique TCRbeta CDR3 rearrangement. For each sample, productive Simpson clonality was calculated as the square root of Simpson's diversity index over productive rearrangements. TCRdb took over this immuneACCESS table, retaining in-frame rearrangements with V and J assigned. Such tables are incomplete; in checked studies, under half of the missing clones stem from an unresolved V gene, and the remainder is unexplained. That table gives V, J and clone size, and the DNA gave D and trimming. The sample records 43,000 or so clones, around 86% of which are singletons. Jointly, the top ten make up about 17% of the sample.

The sequence is built from TRBV5-6 and TRBJ2-1; TRBD1 aligns with 8 central bases. This receptor was obtained from a man aged 55 to 70 with active or convalescent COVID-19. Sequencing was done on a sample of peripheral blood. The CDR3 here reads CASSQSGTGEYNEQFF. The DNA sequence follows: TGTGCCAGCAGCCAAAGTGGGACAGGCGAATACAATGAGCAGTTCTTC. Joined to the reference TRBV5-6 and TRBJ2-1 proteins, this CDR3 gives the full variable domain: DAGVTQSPTHLIKTRGQQVTLRCSPKSGHDTVSWYQQALGQGPQFIFQYYEEEERQRGNFPDRFSGHQFPNYSSELNVNALLLGDSALYLCASSQSGTGEYNEQFFGPGTRLTVL.